Shown below are 17 T cell receptor beta chains from a single sample sequenced in a study of cytomegalovirus exposure and HLA in healthy donors. Both 60 Vbeta primers and 13 Jbeta primers went into the PCR. Sequencing was performed with immunoSEQ multiplex PCR; in TCRdb, only in-frame clones are kept and a portion is missing. The repertoire holds 140,000 or so clones, more than 75% seen once, with 1.5% to 2% in the top ten. Sequencing was done on a sample of PBMCs. These TCRs come from a man aged 40-49 years in good health and CMV-seronegative.

This clone was detected a few times. The CDR3 coding sequence is TGTGCCAGCAGTTACCGAGGTCGCTACGAGCAGTACTTC. This translates into CASSYRGRYEQYF. The chain joins TRBV27 to TRBJ2-7; D uncertain. Germline CDR1 reads MNHEY; CDR2 reads SMNVEV (reference sequence). Trimming took off 4 bases at V and 3 bases at J, with 10 bases between the two ends. The CDR3 runs 13 residues.

The chain uses TRBV7-9 and TRBJ1-3; 11 bases are a match to TRBD1. The junction had 5 bases not matched to a gene; V was cut back by 2 bases and J by 8 bases. CDR1 and CDR2 from the germline V gene are SEHNR and FQNEAQ (reference sequence). This CDR3 region has 15 residues. As DNA, the CDR3 is TGTGCCAGCAGCTTAAGGACAGGGGGCTCGGACACCATATATTTT. Translated: CASSLRTGGSDTIYF.

This clone occurred a few times. At one end the junction does not follow the germline gene, possibly because of a read error. CDR3 protein: CASLIDRVGF. CDR3 nucleotides: TGTGCCAGTTTGATCGACAGGGTCGGCTTC. The chain is built from TRBV19 and TRBJ1-2; TRBD1 agrees at 7 bases. This CDR3 is built from 10 residues. Germline V gives CDR1 LNHDA, CDR2 SQIVND (reference sequence).

The gene calls are TRBV7-2 and TRBJ2-1, with 9 bases fitting TRBD2. There are 14 residues in the CDR3. Germline CDR1 and CDR2: SGHTA and FQGNSA. V shed 6 bases, J shed 8 bases, and the junction held 8 bases outside the gene matches. In nucleotides, the CDR3 is TGTGCCAGCAGAAGGACTAGCGACTCCCATGAGCAGTTCTTC. Amino acid sequence: CASRRTSDSHEQFF.

The chain couples TRBV19 to TRBJ1-3, with 12 bases identical to TRBD1. This CDR3 is 19 amino acids long. Trimming cost V 7 bases and J 0 bases; bases outside gene matches: 13. Germline V gene lookup returns CDR1 LNHDA and CDR2 SQIVND (reference sequence). The CDR3 reads CASTKRGTGGQFSGNTIYF. In DNA, the CDR3 is TGTGCCAGTACCAAAAGGGGGACAGGGGGCCAGTTCTCTGGAAACACCATATATTTT.

In its sample, this clone was seen a few times. The chain has TRBV9 and TRBJ2-1, with a weak D call TRBD2 (6 bases). CDR1 is SGDLS and CDR2 is YYNGEE in the germline V gene. The CDR3 covers 15 residues. Deletions cut 4 bases from V and 1 base from J, with 12 bases between. The CDR3 DNA sequence: TGTGCCAGCAGCCCCCCCGGGAGTTCCTACAATGAGCAGTTCTTC. Translating gives CASSPPGSSYNEQFF.

Concerning this clone itself: The junction differs from germline at one of its ends, possibly a read error. The same CDR3 is also encoded by other DNA sequences in this sample. The rearrangement joins TRBV7-9 to TRBJ2-5; TRBD2 matches 14 bases. The CDR3 length is 16 residues. Germline V gene sequence: CDR1 SEHNR, CDR2 FQNEAQ (reference sequence). CDR3 protein: CASSLGLAGGQETQYF. The DNA of the CDR3 is TGTGCCAGTAGCTTAGGACTAGCGGGGGGCCAAGAGACCCAGTACTTC.

The rearrangement joins TRBV25-1 to TRBJ2-2, with D possibly TRBD1 on 6 matching bases. This CDR3 spans 17 amino acids. The germline CDR1 and CDR2 sequences are MGHDK and SYGVNS. Trimming removed 0 bases at V and 3 bases at J, with 14 bases between. DNA for the CDR3: TGTGCCAGCAGTGAATATACAGGGCCAGGGGACACCGGGGAGCTGTTTTTT. Amino acids: CASSEYTGPGDTGELFF.

V usage is TRBV27 and J usage is TRBJ2-3, with 12 bases matching TRBD2. Germline CDR1 MNHEY, CDR2 SMNVEV (reference sequence). The CDR3 sequence is 17 residues long. V was pared by 5 bases and J by 1 base, with 7 bases of the junction left unmatched. The CDR3 loop is CASSPIGLAGRTDTQYF. The CDR3 bases are TGTGCCAGCAGTCCGATCGGACTAGCGGGACGCACAGATACGCAGTATTTT.

The chain combines TRBV18 with TRBJ2-5, with 10 nucleotides matching TRBD1. The J call may be mistaken, given a closer DNA end match to TRBJ2-7. CDR1 KGHSH and CDR2 LQKENI come from the germline V gene. The CDR3 spans 17 residues. The CDR3 DNA follows: TGTGCCAGCTCACCACACAAACCGGGACAGGGGTACTACGAGCAGTACTTC. Translating gives CASSPHKPGQGYYEQYF.

The rearrangement links TRBV27 to TRBJ2-5; 8 nucleotides line up with TRBD2. The CDR3 is 13 amino acids. Trimming removed 6 bases from V and 5 bases from J; junction bases left unmatched: 5. Per germline, CDR1 MNHEY and CDR2 SMNVEV (reference sequence). CDR3 sequence reads: CASRLAGQETQYF. CDR3 coding DNA: TGTGCCAGCAGGTTAGCGGGGCAGGAGACCCAGTACTTC.

Only a few counts were recorded for this clone. The chain links TRBV5-1 to TRBJ2-7; TRBD1 is a possible D gene (6 bases). Germline V lookup: CDR1 SGHRS, CDR2 YFSETQ. The CDR3 is 13 amino acids. Trimming took off 7 bases at V and 0 bases at J, with 11 bases between the two ends. CDR3: CASWAGDSYEQYF. The CDR3 DNA follows: TGCGCCAGCTGGGCAGGGGACTCCTACGAGCAGTACTTC.

This chain connects TRBV5-1 to TRBJ2-3; no firm D call. Trimming removed 2 bases at V and 1 base at J, with 11 bases between. The CDR3 runs to 15 residues. Germline CDR1 is SGHRS and CDR2 is YFSETQ. The CDR3 region is CASSLNAVGTDTQYF. The CDR3 DNA reads TGCGCCAGCAGCTTAAACGCGGTCGGCACAGATACGCAGTATTTT.

The V gene is TRBV5-1, the J gene TRBJ2-2; 8 nucleotides match TRBD1. Trimming cost V 6 bases and J 7 bases; bases outside gene matches: 17. CDR3 length: 17 residues. The germline gives CDR1 SGHRS, CDR2 YFSETQ. The CDR3 nucleotides read TGCGCCAGCACCAGGGAAAACGCAGGGGGCATTGGCGGGGAGCTGTTTTTT. Protein product: CASTRENAGGIGGELFF.

The chain has TRBV18 and TRBJ2-7; a possible D gene is TRBD2 (7 bases). This CDR3 has 15 residues. Per the germline V gene, CDR1 is KGHSH and CDR2 is LQKENI. V was cut by 0 bases and J by 0 bases, with 9 bases left in between. CDR3 in amino acids: CASSPPRGASYEQYF. CDR3 coding DNA: TGTGCCAGCTCACCACCCCGGGGGGCCTCCTACGAGCAGTACTTC.

The rearrangement uses TRBV28 and TRBJ1-5; the D gene is possibly TRBD1 (5 bases). CDR1 is MDHEN, CDR2 SYDVKM, per germline. This CDR3 contains 14 residues. V lost 6 bases, J lost 7 bases, and 16 bases lay in between. CDR3 residues: CASRPRWGVQPQHF. In DNA form, the CDR3 reads TGTGCCAGCAGACCCAGGTGGGGGGTACAGCCCCAGCATTTT.

This clone has only one observation. The V and J genes are TRBV10-3 and TRBJ2-5, with 9 bases fitting TRBD2. Germline V gene lookup returns CDR1 ENHRY and CDR2 SYGVKD. The CDR3 sequence is 15 residues long. V dropped 2 bases and J dropped 4; count of bases not matched to a gene: 5. This CDR3 reads CAISEIAGVVETQYF. CDR3 nucleotides: TGTGCCATCAGTGAGATAGCGGGAGTGGTAGAGACCCAGTACTTC.